Below are 15 T cell receptor beta chains sequenced from a single sample in a study of blood T cell repertoires in COVID-19. Libraries were prepared by immunoSEQ multiplex PCR; TCRdb keeps only in-frame clonotypes and omits some of them. The sample lists about 52,000 clones, 65% to 90% occurring once. Sequenced input: peripheral blood. The receptors were sampled from a man in his 70s with acute or convalescent COVID-19.

The chain joins TRBV9 to TRBJ2-3; D might be TRBD2 (6 bases). V was cut by 0 bases and J by 4 bases, with 12 bases left in between. This CDR3 has 15 residues. The germline V gene has CDR1 SGDLS and CDR2 YYNGEE. The CDR3 nucleotides read TGTGCCAGCAGCGTAGACGAGCGGGCGGCAGATACGCAGTATTTT. It codes for CASSVDERAADTQYF.

The chain uses TRBV2 and TRBJ2-7, with D possibly TRBD1 on 5 matching bases. With 5 bases removed from V and 0 bases from J, the gap between germline ends came to 8 bases. The CDR3 loop spans 13 amino acids. The germline CDR1 and CDR2 sequences are SNHLY and FYNNEI. The CDR3 here is CASSYDSSYEQYV. In DNA form, the CDR3 reads TGTGCCAGCAGTTACGACAGCTCCTACGAGCAGTACGTC.

The V and J genes are TRBV5-1 and TRBJ2-3, with D maybe TRBD1 (5 bases). Germline loops: CDR1 SGHRS, CDR2 YFSETQ. V lost 1 base, J lost 6 bases, and 12 bases lay in between. The CDR3 is made up of 14 amino acids. CDR3 DNA sequence: TGCGCCAGCAGCTTGTCCCAGGGCGGTGATACGCAGTATTTT. Amino acids: CASSLSQGGDTQYF.

The chain is built from TRBV10-3 and TRBJ1-1; D is unclear. The CDR3 is 12 residues long. The V gene's germline CDR1 is ENHRY and CDR2 SYGVKD. The V and J ends lost 7 bases and 0 bases respectively, with 6 bases between them. The CDR3 sequence is CAIKSMNTEAFF. The CDR3 region has the DNA TGTGCCATCAAGAGCATGAACACTGAAGCTTTCTTT.

Here the CDR3 reads CASSEASGEKSSYEQYV. As DNA, the CDR3 is TGTGCCAGCAGTGAAGCGTCCGGGGAGAAAAGCTCCTACGAGCAGTACGTC. The chain links TRBV6-1 to TRBJ2-7, with D perhaps matching TRBD2 (5 bases). The V and J ends lost 0 bases and 0 bases respectively, with 15 bases between them. The CDR3 is 17 amino acids. Per the germline V gene, CDR1 is MNHNS and CDR2 is SASEGT.

The chain uses TRBV10-3 and TRBJ2-5; 8 positions agree with TRBD1. Germline CDR1 reads ENHRY; CDR2 reads SYGVKD. V shed 8 bases, J shed 5 bases, and the junction held 4 bases outside the gene matches. This CDR3 contains 12 residues. The CDR3 bases are TGTGCCATCGGACAGGGTGTGGAGACCCAGTACTTC. Translation: CAIGQGVETQYF.

J is TRBJ1-6 and V is TRBV7-2; 9 nucleotides agree with TRBD1. CDR1 SGHTA and CDR2 FQGNSA come from the germline V gene. The CDR3 has 16 residues. Trimming removed 0 bases from V and 9 bases from J; junction bases left unmatched: 6. The CDR3 loop reads CASSLAPGQGPSPLHF. For the CDR3, the DNA is TGTGCCAGCAGCTTAGCGCCGGGACAGGGTCCTTCACCCCTCCACTTT.

The chain is built from TRBV24-1 and TRBJ2-1; TRBD2 matches at 11 bases. Germline CDR1 KGHDR, CDR2 SFDVKD. Losses at the gene ends were 9 bases for V and 0 bases for J; bases not matched to a gene: 6. This CDR3 comprises 16 residues. CDR3 sequence: CATGGLADSSYNEQFF. CDR3 sequence (DNA): TGTGCCACCGGGGGACTAGCGGACAGCTCCTACAATGAGCAGTTCTTC.

The chain employs TRBV6-1 and TRBJ2-3; D is uncertain. This CDR3 contains 11 residues. Germline loops: CDR1 MNHNS, CDR2 SASEGT. V lost 2 bases, J lost 6 bases, and 3 bases lay in between. DNA for the CDR3: TGTGCCAGCAGTGAACTTGATACGCAGTATTTT. This codes for CASSELDTQYF.

V gene TRBV29-1 combines with J gene TRBJ1-5; unclear D gene. Looked up from germline, CDR1 is SQVTM and CDR2 is ANQGSEA. CDR3 size: 13 residues. Trimming shortened V by 6 bases and J by 3 bases, and 12 bases separated the two germline ends. The CDR3 protein is CSVRAGVNQPQHF. In DNA form, the CDR3 reads TGCAGCGTGAGGGCAGGCGTCAATCAGCCCCAGCATTTT.

This chain connects TRBV5-1 to TRBJ2-3, with no clear D. From germline, CDR1 is SGHRS and CDR2 YFSETQ. V was pared by 4 bases and J by 2 bases, with 11 bases between. This CDR3 has 14 amino acids. CDR3 sequence: CASSERANTDTQYF. The DNA for the CDR3 is TGCGCCAGCAGCGAGCGTGCAAACACAGATACGCAGTATTTT.

This clone was seen a single time. The chain couples TRBV2 to TRBJ2-3; the match to TRBD2 covers 7 bases. The CDR3 runs to 17 residues. CDR1 and CDR2 from the germline V gene are SNHLY and FYNNEI. Germline trimming cut 3 bases from V and 0 bases from J; bases unmatched to any gene: 9. The CDR3 DNA reads as TGTGCCAGCAGTGACCAGGGAGGGACGCCTAGCACAGATACGCAGTATTTT. Translated, it gives CASSDQGGTPSTDTQYF.

V usage is TRBV28 and J usage is TRBJ1-4; perhaps TRBD1 as D (5 bases). Germline values: CDR1 MDHEN, CDR2 SYDVKM. The V end lost 3 bases, the J end lost 5 bases, and 7 bases lay between the germline ends. This CDR3 has 13 residues. The CDR3 reads CASSLGGNEKLFF. In DNA, the CDR3 is TGTGCCAGCAGTTTGGGGGGAAATGAAAAACTGTTTTTT.

CDR3 bases: TGCGCCAGCAGCCAAGACAAATGGCTTAAGTTCGAAGCTTTCTTT. Translating it yields CASSQDKWLKFEAFF. The J gene is TRBJ1-1, the V gene TRBV4-1; D call uncertain. In germline, CDR1 is MGHRA, CDR2 YSYEKL. The V and J ends lost 0 bases and 8 bases respectively, with 16 bases between them. The CDR3 is 15 residues long.

The CDR3 region is CASSQDISAYNEQFF. The CDR3 DNA sequence: TGTGCCAGCAGCCAAGATATCAGTGCCTACAATGAGCAGTTCTTC. This chain links TRBV4-2 with TRBJ2-1, with D hard to call. Germline V gene data show CDR1 as LGHNA and CDR2 as YNFKEQ. The V gene lost 0 bases and the J gene lost 2 bases, with 8 bases spanning the gap. CDR3 size: 15 residues.